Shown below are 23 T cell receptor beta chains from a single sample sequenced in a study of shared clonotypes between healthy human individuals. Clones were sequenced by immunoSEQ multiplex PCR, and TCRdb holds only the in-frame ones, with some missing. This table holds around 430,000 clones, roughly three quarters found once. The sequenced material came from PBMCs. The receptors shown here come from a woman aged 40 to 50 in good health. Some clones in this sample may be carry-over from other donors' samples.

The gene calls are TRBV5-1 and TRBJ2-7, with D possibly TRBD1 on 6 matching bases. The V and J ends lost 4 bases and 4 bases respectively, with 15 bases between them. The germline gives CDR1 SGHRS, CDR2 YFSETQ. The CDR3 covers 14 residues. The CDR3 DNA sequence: TGCGCCAGCAGCCAACCGTCACAGGGTTACGAGCAGTACTTC. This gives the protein CASSQPSQGYEQYF.

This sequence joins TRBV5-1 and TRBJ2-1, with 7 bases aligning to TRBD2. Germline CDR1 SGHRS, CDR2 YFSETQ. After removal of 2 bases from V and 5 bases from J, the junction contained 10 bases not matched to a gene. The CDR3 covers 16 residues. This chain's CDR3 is CASSLGPARGDNEQFF. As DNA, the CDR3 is TGCGCCAGCAGCTTAGGACCAGCCCGGGGGGACAATGAGCAGTTCTTC. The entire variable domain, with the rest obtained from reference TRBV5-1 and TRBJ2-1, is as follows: KAGVTQTPRYLIKTRGQQVTLSCSPISGHRSVSWYQQTPGQGLQFLFEYFSETQRNKGNFPGRFSGRQFSNSRSEMNVSTLELGDSALYLCASSLGPARGDNEQFFGPGTRLTVL.

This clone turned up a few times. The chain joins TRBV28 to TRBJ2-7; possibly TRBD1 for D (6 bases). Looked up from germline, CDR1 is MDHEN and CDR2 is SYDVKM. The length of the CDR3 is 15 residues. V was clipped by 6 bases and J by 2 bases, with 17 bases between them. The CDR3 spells CASSRPDSPPYEQYF. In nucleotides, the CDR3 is TGTGCCAGCAGCCGCCCGGACAGTCCCCCCTACGAGCAGTACTTC.

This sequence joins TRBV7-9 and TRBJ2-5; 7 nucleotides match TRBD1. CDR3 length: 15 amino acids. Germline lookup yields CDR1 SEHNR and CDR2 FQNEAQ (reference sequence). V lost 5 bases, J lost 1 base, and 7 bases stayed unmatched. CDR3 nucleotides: TGTGCCAGCAGCCTCCCCTGGGACAGCCAAGAGACCCAGTACTTC. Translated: CASSLPWDSQETQYF.

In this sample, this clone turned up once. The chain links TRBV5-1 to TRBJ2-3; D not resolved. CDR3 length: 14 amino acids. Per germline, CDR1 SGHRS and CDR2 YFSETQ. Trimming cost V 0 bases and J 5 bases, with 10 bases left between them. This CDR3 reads CASSLASNLDTQYF. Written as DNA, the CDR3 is TGCGCCAGCAGCTTGGCCTCTAATTTAGATACGCAGTATTTT.

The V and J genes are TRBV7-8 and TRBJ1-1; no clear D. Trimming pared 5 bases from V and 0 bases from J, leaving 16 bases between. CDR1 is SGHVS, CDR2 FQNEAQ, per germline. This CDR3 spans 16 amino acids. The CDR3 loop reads CASSLPRFGMNTEAFF. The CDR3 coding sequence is TGTGCCAGCAGCCTCCCCCGGTTTGGGATGAACACTGAAGCTTTCTTT.

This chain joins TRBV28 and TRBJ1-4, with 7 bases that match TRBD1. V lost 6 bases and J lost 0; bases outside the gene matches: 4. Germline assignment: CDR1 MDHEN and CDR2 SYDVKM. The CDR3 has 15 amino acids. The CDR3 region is CASRATGATNEKLFF. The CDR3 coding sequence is TGTGCCAGCAGAGCTACAGGGGCAACTAATGAAAAACTGTTTTTT. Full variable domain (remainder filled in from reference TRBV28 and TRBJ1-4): DVKVTQSSRYLVKRTGEKVFLECVQDMDHENMFWYRQDPGLGLRLIYFSYDVKMKEKGDIPEGYSVSREKKERFSLILESASTNQTSMYLCASRATGATNEKLFFGSGTQLSVL.

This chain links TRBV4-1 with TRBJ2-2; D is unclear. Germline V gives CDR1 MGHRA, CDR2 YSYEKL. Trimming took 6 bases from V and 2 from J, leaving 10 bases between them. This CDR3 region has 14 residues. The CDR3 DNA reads TGCGCCAGCAGAAGAACTTTTAACACCGGGGAGCTGTTTTTT. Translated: CASRRTFNTGELFF.

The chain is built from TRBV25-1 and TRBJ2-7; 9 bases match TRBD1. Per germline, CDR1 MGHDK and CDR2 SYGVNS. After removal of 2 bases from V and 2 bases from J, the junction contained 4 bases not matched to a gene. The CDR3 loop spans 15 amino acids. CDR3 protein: CASSELGQGPYEQYF. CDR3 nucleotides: TGTGCCAGCAGTGAACTGGGACAGGGCCCCTACGAGCAGTACTTC.

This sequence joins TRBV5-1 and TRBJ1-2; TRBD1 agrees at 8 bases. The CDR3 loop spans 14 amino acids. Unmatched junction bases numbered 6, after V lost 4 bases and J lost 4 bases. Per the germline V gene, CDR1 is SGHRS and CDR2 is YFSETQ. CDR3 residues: CASSPGQGIYGYTF. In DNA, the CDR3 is TGCGCCAGCAGCCCCGGACAGGGCATCTATGGCTACACCTTC. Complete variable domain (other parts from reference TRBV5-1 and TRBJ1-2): KAGVTQTPRYLIKTRGQQVTLSCSPISGHRSVSWYQQTPGQGLQFLFEYFSETQRNKGNFPGRFSGRQFSNSRSEMNVSTLELGDSALYLCASSPGQGIYGYTFGSGTRLTVV.

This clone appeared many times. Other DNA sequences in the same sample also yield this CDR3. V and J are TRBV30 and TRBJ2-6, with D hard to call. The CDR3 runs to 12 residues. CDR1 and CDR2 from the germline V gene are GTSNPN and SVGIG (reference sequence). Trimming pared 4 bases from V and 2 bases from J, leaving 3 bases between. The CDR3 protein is CAWNPGANVLTF. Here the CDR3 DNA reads TGTGCCTGGAATCCTGGGGCCAACGTCCTGACTTTC.

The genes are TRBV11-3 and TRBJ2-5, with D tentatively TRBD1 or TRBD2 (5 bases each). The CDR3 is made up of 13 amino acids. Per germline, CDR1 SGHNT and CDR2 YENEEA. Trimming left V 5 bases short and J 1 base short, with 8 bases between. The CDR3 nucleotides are TGTGCCAGCAGCATCGGGACCCAAGAGACCCAGTACTTC. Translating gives CASSIGTQETQYF.

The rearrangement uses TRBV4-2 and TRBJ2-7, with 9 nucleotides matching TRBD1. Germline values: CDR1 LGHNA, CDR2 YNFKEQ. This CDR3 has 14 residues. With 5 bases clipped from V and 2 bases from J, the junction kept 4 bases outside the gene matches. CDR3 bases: TGTGCCAGCAGCAAGGGACAGGGAACCTACGAGCAGTACTTC. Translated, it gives CASSKGQGTYEQYF.

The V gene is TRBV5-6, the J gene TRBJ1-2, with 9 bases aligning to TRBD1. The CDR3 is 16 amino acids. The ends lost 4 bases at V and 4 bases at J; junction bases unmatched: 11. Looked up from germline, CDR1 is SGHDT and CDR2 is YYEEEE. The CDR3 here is CASSGEDRGAPYGYTF. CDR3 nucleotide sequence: TGTGCCAGCAGCGGGGAGGACAGGGGAGCGCCCTATGGCTACACCTTC. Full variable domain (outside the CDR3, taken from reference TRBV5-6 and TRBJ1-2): DAGVTQSPTHLIKTRGQQVTLRCSPKSGHDTVSWYQQALGQGPQFIFQYYEEEERQRGNFPDRFSGHQFPNYSSELNVNALLLGDSALYLCASSGEDRGAPYGYTFGSGTRLTVV.

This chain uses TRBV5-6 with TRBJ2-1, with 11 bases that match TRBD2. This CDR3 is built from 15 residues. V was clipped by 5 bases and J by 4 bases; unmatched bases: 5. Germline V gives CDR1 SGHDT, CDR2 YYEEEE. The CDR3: CASSVLAGGYNEQFF. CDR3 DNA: TGTGCCAGCAGTGTCCTAGCGGGGGGTTACAATGAGCAGTTCTTC.

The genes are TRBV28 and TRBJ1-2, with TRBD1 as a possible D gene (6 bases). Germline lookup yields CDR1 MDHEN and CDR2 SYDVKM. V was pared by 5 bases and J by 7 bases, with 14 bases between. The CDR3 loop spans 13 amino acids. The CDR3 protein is CASSPQGLGGYTF. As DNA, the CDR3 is TGTGCCAGCAGTCCGCAGGGGTTGGGTGGCTACACCTTC.

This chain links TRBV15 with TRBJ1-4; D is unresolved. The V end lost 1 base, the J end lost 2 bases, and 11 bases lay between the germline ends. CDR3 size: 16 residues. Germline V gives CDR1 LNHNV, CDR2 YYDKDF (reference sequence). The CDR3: CATSRGEVGTNEKLFF. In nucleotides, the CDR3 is TGTGCCACCAGCAGAGGAGAGGTGGGCACTAATGAAAAACTGTTTTTT. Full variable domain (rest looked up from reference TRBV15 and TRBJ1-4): DAMVIQNPRYQVTQFGKPVTLSCSQTLNHNVMYWYQQKSSQAPKLLFHYYDKDFNNEADTPDNFQSRRPNTSFCFLDIRSPGLGDTAMYLCATSRGEVGTNEKLFFGSGTQLSVL.

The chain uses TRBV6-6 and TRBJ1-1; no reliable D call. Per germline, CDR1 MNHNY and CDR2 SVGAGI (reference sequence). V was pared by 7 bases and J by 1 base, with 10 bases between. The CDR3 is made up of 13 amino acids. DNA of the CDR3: TGTGCCAGCACCGGCCGAGAGAACACTGAAGCTTTCTTT. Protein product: CASTGRENTEAFF.

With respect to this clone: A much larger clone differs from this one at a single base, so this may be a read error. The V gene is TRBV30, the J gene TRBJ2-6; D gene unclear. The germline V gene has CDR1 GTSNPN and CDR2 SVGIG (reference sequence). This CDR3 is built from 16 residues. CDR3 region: CARSRIGSVGANVLTF. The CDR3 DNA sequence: TGTGCCCGGAGTCGCATCGGGTCCGTCGGGGCCAACGTCCTGACTTTC.

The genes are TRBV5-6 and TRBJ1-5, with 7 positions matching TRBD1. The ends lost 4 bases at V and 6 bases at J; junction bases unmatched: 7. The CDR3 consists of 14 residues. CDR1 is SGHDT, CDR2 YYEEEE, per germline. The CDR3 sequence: CASSKKTGIQPQHF. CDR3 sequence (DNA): TGTGCCAGCAGCAAAAAGACAGGGATTCAGCCCCAGCATTTT.

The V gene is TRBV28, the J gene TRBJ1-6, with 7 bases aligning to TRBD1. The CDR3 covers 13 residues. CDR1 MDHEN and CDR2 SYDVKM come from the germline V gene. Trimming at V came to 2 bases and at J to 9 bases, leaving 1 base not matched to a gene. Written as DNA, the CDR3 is TGTGCCAGCAGTTTACCAGGGGGTTCACCCCTCCACTTT. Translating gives CASSLPGGSPLHF.

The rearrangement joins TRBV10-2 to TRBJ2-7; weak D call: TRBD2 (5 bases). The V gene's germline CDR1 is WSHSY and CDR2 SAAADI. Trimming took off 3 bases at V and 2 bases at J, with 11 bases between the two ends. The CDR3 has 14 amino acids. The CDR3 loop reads CASSERGIAYEQYF. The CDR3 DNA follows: TGCGCCAGCAGTGAACGGGGTATTGCCTACGAGCAGTACTTC.

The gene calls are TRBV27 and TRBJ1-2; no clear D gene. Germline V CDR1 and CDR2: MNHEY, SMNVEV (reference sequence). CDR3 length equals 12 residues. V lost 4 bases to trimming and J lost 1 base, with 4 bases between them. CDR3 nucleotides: TGTGCCAGCAGTTCCCGTAACTATGGCTACACCTTC. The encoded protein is CASSSRNYGYTF.